These 8 T cell receptor beta chains share one sample of origin, sequenced in a study of cytomegalovirus exposure and HLA in healthy donors. The study ran its PCR with 60 Vbeta and 13 Jbeta primers. Sequencing was performed with immunoSEQ multiplex PCR; in TCRdb, only in-frame clones are kept and a portion is missing. This listing includes around 150,000 clones. Sample: PBMCs. The receptors originated from a woman between 55 and 75 years old in good health and CMV-seronegative.

The gene calls are TRBV4-1 and TRBJ2-7; 9 nucleotides match TRBD1. Germline V gene lookup returns CDR1 MGHRA and CDR2 YSYEKL. Trimming at V came to 6 bases and at J to 6 bases, leaving 15 bases not matched to a gene. There are 16 residues in the CDR3. CDR3 bases: TGCGCCAGCAGACCATTCACCGGGACAGGGTATGGCGAGCAGTACTTC. This gives the protein CASRPFTGTGYGEQYF.

The rearrangement links TRBV9 to TRBJ1-1, with 7 bases identical to TRBD1. Germline CDR1 SGDLS, CDR2 YYNGEE. With V trimmed by 3 bases and J by 0 bases, 2 bases remained unmatched. This CDR3 has 14 residues. For the CDR3, the DNA is TGTGCCAGCAGCGAAAGGGGGCTGAACACTGAAGCTTTCTTT. Amino acids: CASSERGLNTEAFF.

A word on this clone: The same CDR3 can be traced to other DNA sequences in this sample. The V and J genes are TRBV18 and TRBJ2-7; D might be TRBD2 (6 bases). The CDR3 is made up of 13 amino acids. The V end lost 6 bases, the J end lost 2 bases, and 11 bases lay between the germline ends. CDR1 is KGHSH and CDR2 is LQKENI in the germline V gene. The CDR3, as DNA: TGTGCCAGCTCGCCGGGACTTACCTACGAGCAGTACTTC. This translates into CASSPGLTYEQYF.

J is TRBJ2-5 and V is TRBV7-8; no firm D call. The DNA end favors TRBJ2-7, so the J call may be wrong. There are 12 residues in the CDR3. Germline V gives CDR1 SGHVS, CDR2 FQNEAQ. DNA of the CDR3: TGTGCCAGCAGCCATGGGGCCTACGAGCAGTACTTC. Translating gives CASSHGAYEQYF.

The chain has TRBV10-3 and TRBJ2-2; 10 bases map to TRBD2. The germline V gene has CDR1 ENHRY and CDR2 SYGVKD. The CDR3 is 18 amino acids. The V and J ends lost 10 bases and 0 bases, in that order; junction bases with no gene match: 14. The DNA of the CDR3 is TGTGCCACCGCCCGGACTAGCGGAGCGAACCCGAACACCGGGGAGCTGTTTTTT. Amino acids: CATARTSGANPNTGELFF.

The V gene is TRBV11-2, the J gene TRBJ2-5; 11 bases are shared with TRBD1. The DNA end favors TRBJ2-7, so the J call may be wrong. CDR1 SGHAT and CDR2 FQNNGV come from the germline V gene. The CDR3 contains 18 residues. The CDR3 DNA follows: TGTGCCAGCAGCTTAGAGGGGTTTGGGACAGGGGGGTTTGACGAGCAGTACTTC. It codes for CASSLEGFGTGGFDEQYF.

The chain joins TRBV19 to TRBJ1-1; 7 bases are a match to TRBD1. V dropped 7 bases and J dropped 1; count of bases not matched to a gene: 9. This CDR3 contains 15 residues. Germline CDR1 LNHDA, CDR2 SQIVND (reference sequence). The DNA of the CDR3 is TGTGCCAGTATAGTGGCAGGGGGTTCGAACACTGAAGCTTTCTTT. Protein product: CASIVAGGSNTEAFF.

About this clone itself: The junction differs from germline at one of its ends, possibly a read error. The same CDR3 is also encoded by other DNA sequences in this sample. The V and J genes are TRBV6-1 and TRBJ1-2, with 11 bases lining up with TRBD1. Germline V lookup: CDR1 MNHNS, CDR2 SASEGT. There are 16 residues in the CDR3. CDR3 bases: TGTGCCAGCAGGGAAGGACAGGGGGCTTACGACTATGGCTACACCTTC. It specifies CASREGQGAYDYGYTF.